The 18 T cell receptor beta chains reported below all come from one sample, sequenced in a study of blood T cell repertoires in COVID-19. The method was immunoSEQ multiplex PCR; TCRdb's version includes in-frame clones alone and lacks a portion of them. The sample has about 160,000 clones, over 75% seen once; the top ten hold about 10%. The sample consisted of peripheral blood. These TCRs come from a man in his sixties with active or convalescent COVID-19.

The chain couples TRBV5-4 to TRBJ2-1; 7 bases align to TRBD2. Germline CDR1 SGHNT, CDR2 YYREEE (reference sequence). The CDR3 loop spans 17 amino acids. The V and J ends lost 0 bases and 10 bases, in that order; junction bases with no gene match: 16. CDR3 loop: CASSLGPAGRRNGEQFF. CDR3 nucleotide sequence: TGTGCCAGCAGCTTGGGTCCTGCCGGGAGGAGGAATGGAGAGCAGTTCTTC.

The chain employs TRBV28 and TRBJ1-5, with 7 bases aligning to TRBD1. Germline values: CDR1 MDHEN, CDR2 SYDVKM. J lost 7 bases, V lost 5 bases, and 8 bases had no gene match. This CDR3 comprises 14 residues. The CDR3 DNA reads TGTGCCAGCAGTAATCCACAGGGGTTCCAGCCCCAGCATTTT. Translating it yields CASSNPQGFQPQHF.

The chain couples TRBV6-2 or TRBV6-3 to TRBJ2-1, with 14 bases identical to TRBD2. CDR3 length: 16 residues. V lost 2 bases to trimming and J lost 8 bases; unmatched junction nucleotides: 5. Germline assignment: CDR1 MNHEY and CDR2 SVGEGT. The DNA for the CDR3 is TGTGCCAGCAGTTACCTGACTAGCGGGAGGGGGTATGAGCAGTTCTTC. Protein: CASSYLTSGRGYEQFF.

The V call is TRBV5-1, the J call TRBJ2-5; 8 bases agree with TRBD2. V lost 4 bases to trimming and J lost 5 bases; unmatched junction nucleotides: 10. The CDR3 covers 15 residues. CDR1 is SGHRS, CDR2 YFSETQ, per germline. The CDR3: CASSQMSGGRETQYF. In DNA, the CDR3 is TGCGCCAGCAGCCAAATGTCGGGAGGGCGGGAGACCCAGTACTTC.

CDR3 residues: CASSDAEEVNQPQHF. The CDR3 coding sequence is TGTGCCAGCAGTGATGCGGAGGAGGTCAATCAGCCCCAGCATTTT. The genes are TRBV2 and TRBJ1-5; no clear D gene. The CDR3 is 15 residues long. Germline assignment: CDR1 SNHLY and CDR2 FYNNEI. V lost 3 bases, J lost 3 bases, and 12 bases lay in between.

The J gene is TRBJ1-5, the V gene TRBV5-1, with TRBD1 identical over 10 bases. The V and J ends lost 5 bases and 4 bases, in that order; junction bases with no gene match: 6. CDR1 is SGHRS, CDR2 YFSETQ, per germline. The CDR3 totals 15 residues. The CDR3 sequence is CASRSGQGENQPQHF. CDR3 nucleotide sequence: TGCGCCAGCAGATCAGGACAGGGGGAAAATCAGCCCCAGCATTTT.

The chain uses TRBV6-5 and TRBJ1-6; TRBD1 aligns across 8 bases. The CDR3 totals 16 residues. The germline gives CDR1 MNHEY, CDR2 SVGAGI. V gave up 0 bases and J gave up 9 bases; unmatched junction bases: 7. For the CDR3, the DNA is TGTGCCAGCAGTTACTCCCGACAGGGGCTGGTTTCACCCCTCCACTTT. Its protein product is CASSYSRQGLVSPLHF.

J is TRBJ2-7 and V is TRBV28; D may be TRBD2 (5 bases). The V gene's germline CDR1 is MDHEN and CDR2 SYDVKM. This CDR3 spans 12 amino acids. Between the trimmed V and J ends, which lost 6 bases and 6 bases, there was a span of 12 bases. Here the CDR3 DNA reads TGTGCCAGCAGCTGGACTCGGAGCGAGCAGTACTTC. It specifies CASSWTRSEQYF.

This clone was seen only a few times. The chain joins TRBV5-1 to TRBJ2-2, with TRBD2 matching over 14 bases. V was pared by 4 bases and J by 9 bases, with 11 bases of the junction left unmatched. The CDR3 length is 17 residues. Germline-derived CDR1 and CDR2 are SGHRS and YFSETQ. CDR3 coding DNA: TGCGCCAGCAGCCCCTCGGGACTAGCGGGGGTCAAGAGGGAGCTGTTTTTT. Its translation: CASSPSGLAGVKRELFF.

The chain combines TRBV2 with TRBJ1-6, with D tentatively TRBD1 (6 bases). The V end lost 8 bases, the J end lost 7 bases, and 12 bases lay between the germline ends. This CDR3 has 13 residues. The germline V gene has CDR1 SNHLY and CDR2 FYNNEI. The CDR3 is CASGDGTNSPLHF. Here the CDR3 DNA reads TGTGCCAGCGGGGACGGGACAAATTCACCCCTCCACTTT.

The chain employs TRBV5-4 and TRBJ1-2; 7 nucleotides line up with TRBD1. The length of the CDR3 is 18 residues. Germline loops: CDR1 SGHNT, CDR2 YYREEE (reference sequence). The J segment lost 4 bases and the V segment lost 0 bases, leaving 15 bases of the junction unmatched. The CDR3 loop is CASSLGGDSVLRGYGYTF. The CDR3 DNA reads TGTGCCAGCAGCTTGGGGGGGGACAGCGTTTTAAGGGGCTATGGCTACACCTTC.

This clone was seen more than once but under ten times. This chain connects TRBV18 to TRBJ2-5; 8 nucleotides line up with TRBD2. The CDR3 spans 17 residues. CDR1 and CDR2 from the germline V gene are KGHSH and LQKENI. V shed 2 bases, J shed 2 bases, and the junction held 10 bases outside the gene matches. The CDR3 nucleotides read TGTGCCAGCTCACCAACAATACTAGCGGCACCTCAAGAGACCCAGTACTTC. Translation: CASSPTILAAPQETQYF.

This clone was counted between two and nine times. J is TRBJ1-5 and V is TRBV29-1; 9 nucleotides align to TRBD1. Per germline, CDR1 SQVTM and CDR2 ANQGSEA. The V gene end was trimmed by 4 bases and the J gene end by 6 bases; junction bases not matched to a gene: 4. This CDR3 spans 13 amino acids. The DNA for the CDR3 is TGCAGCGTTGGGGGACAGGGAGGTCAGCCCCAGCATTTT. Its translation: CSVGGQGGQPQHF.

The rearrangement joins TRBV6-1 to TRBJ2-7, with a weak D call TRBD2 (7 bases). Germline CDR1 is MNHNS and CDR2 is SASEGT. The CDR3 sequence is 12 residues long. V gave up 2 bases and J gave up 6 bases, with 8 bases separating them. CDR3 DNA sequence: TGTGCCAGCAGTGAAAGGGGGGGCGAGCAGTACTTC. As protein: CASSERGGEQYF.

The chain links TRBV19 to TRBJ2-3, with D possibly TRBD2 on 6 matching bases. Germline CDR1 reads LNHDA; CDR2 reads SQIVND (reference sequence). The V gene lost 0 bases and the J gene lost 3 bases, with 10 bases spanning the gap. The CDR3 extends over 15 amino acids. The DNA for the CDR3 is TGTGCCAGTAGTATAGATCGGGCGGGGACAGATACGCAGTATTTT. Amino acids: CASSIDRAGTDTQYF.

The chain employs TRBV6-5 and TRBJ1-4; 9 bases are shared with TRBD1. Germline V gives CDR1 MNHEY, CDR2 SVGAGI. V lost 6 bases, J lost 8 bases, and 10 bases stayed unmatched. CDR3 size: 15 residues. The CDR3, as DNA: TGTGCCAGCAGGGAGGGGACAGGGAGAGGAGAAAAACTGTTTTTT. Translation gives CASREGTGRGEKLFF.

The CDR3 sequence is CASSTPGGRAREQFF. The CDR3 DNA is TGTGCCAGTTCTACTCCCGGAGGGAGGGCCCGTGAGCAGTTCTTC. The rearrangement joins TRBV19 to TRBJ2-1, with 7 bases lining up with TRBD2. The germline V gene has CDR1 LNHDA and CDR2 SQIVND (reference sequence). The CDR3 spans 15 residues. With V trimmed by 8 bases and J by 9 bases, 16 bases remained unmatched.

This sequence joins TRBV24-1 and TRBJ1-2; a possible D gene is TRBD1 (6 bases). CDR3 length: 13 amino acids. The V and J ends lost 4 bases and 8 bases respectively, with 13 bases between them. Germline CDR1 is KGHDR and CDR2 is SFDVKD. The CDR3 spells CATSEEGGRGYTF. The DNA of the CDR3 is TGTGCCACCAGTGAGGAGGGGGGGCGCGGCTACACCTTC.